This T cell receptor beta chain was sequenced for a study of T cell responses to AZD1222 COVID-19 vaccine. V was cut by 4 bases and J by 2 bases, with 10 bases left in between. The CDR3 contains 14 residues. CDR1 KGHDR and CDR2 SFDVKD come from the germline V gene. Using immunoSEQ multiplex PCR, the repertoire was profiled, and TCRdb retains in-frame clones only, with some absent. This sample has 150,000 to 200,000 clones; 70% to 90% occur once, and the top ten carry under 8%. The source material was peripheral blood, sampled on day 0 of AZD1222 vaccination. The V call is TRBV24-1, the J call TRBJ2-5, with no clear D. The source is an adult in good health. Here the CDR3 reads CATSDPKSQETQYF. Written as DNA, the CDR3 is TGTGCCACCAGTGACCCCAAAAGTCAAGAGACCCAGTACTTC.